This passage covers 24 T cell receptor beta chains from one sample sequenced in a study of CD8+ T cells in alopecia areata. Described treatment: oral pan-JAK inhibitor, 5-10 mg twice daily. Extracted RNA was reverse transcribed into cDNA, the sequencing template. Here immunoSEQ multiplex PCR was the method, and the copy in TCRdb shows in-frame clones only, minus some. The sample yields about 190,000 clones, 60% seen once. The sequencing used CD4+ T cells sorted from blood, collected at week 24, from a patient treated with tofacitinib. Every receptor here comes from a human donor with alopecia areata.

The rearrangement links TRBV30 to TRBJ1-5; no firm D call. Germline assignment: CDR1 GTSNPN and CDR2 SVGIG (reference sequence). V lost 0 bases, J lost 5 bases, and 5 bases lay in between. There are 12 residues in the CDR3. CDR3 protein: CAWSVQDQPQHF. The CDR3 coding sequence is TGTGCCTGGAGTGTACAAGATCAGCCCCAGCATTTT.

This chain uses TRBV7-2 with TRBJ1-1; D remains unclear. Germline V gene data show CDR1 as SGHTA and CDR2 as FQGNSA. This CDR3 has 15 residues. Trimming shortened V by 3 bases and J by 0 bases, and 11 bases separated the two germline ends. The CDR3 nucleotides are TGTGCCAGCAGCTTCGTGGGCAGGCTGAACACTGAAGCTTTCTTT. It yields the protein CASSFVGRLNTEAFF.

This chain joins TRBV5-6 and TRBJ2-5; 13 nucleotides match TRBD2. J gave up 5 bases and V 4 bases, and 8 bases lay outside the gene matches. Germline V gives CDR1 SGHDT, CDR2 YYEEEE. The CDR3 spans 16 residues. CDR3 DNA sequence: TGTGCCAGCAGCACCCGACTAGCGGGGGGCACGGAGACCCAGTACTTC. As protein: CASSTRLAGGTETQYF. The full variable domain, completed using reference TRBV5-6 and TRBJ2-5, is DAGVTQSPTHLIKTRGQQVTLRCSPKSGHDTVSWYQQALGQGPQFIFQYYEEEERQRGNFPDRFSGHQFPNYSSELNVNALLLGDSALYLCASSTRLAGGTETQYFGPGTRLLVL.

V is TRBV6-5 and J is TRBJ2-7; 7 nucleotides line up with TRBD1. The length of the CDR3 is 12 residues. Germline V CDR1 and CDR2: MNHEY, SVGAGI. J gave up 1 base and V 7 bases, and 1 base lay outside the gene matches. As DNA, the CDR3 is TGTGCCAGCAAGGGGGCTTCCTACGAGCAGTACTTC. Its translation is CASKGASYEQYF.

This clone occurred a few times. V gene TRBV7-2 combines with J gene TRBJ1-1; possible D gene TRBD1, 5 bases. Trimming removed 4 bases at V and 1 base at J, with 13 bases between. The CDR3 is made up of 15 amino acids. Germline assignment: CDR1 SGHTA and CDR2 FQGNSA. CDR3 nucleotide sequence: TGTGCCAGCAGCTACGGGGGTTCGGGGAACACTGAAGCTTTCTTT. It is translated as CASSYGGSGNTEAFF.

The gene calls are TRBV5-1 and TRBJ1-1, with D unresolved. The CDR3 extends over 13 amino acids. V was shortened by 4 bases and J by 4 bases, with 11 bases between the two germline ends. The V gene's germline CDR1 is SGHRS and CDR2 YFSETQ. CDR3 amino acids: CASSRGDFTEAFF. The CDR3 DNA reads TGCGCCAGCAGCCGGGGAGATTTCACTGAAGCTTTCTTT.

The rearrangement uses TRBV30 and TRBJ1-1, with D possibly TRBD1 on 6 matching bases. Trimming removed 5 bases at V and 3 bases at J, with 13 bases between. CDR1 GTSNPN and CDR2 SVGIG come from the germline V gene (reference sequence). The CDR3 totals 13 residues. The chain's CDR3 is CAWVNRADTEAFF. CDR3 DNA: TGTGCCTGGGTTAACAGGGCTGACACTGAAGCTTTCTTT.

A few counts support this clone. Here the CDR3 DNA reads TGTGCCAGCAGCCCCCGCCGGGTAGGGGTAGATACGCAGTATTTT. This encodes CASSPRRVGVDTQYF. The genes are TRBV7-2 and TRBJ2-3; possible D gene TRBD1, 5 bases. The CDR3 totals 15 residues. CDR1 is SGHTA, CDR2 FQGNSA, per germline. V was clipped by 5 bases and J by 5 bases, with 17 bases between them. Supplemented by reference TRBV7-2 and TRBJ2-3, the full variable domain reads GAGVSQSPSNKVTEKGKDVELRCDPISGHTALYWYRQSLGQGLEFLIYFQGNSAPDKSGLPSDRFSAERTGGSVSTLTIQRTQQEDSAVYLCASSPRRVGVDTQYFGPGTRLTVL.

This rearrangement joins TRBV10-3 to TRBJ2-7, with a weak D call TRBD1 (6 bases). The V end lost 6 bases, the J end lost 3 bases, and 12 bases lay between the germline ends. The CDR3 spans 13 residues. Germline V lookup: CDR1 ENHRY, CDR2 SYGVKD. CDR3 DNA: TGTGCCATCAGGGAGGACAGTTACTACGAGCAGTACTTC. It yields the protein CAIREDSYYEQYF.

This clone has only a few counts. V usage is TRBV10-2 and J usage is TRBJ2-1; D gene uncertain. Per germline, CDR1 WSHSY and CDR2 SAAADI. The V and J ends lost 2 bases and 9 bases respectively, with 14 bases between them. This CDR3 contains 14 residues. The CDR3 DNA reads as TGCGCCAGCAGTGAGGGGATAACTTTCGGTGAGCAGTTCTTC. Its translation is CASSEGITFGEQFF.

This clone was observed a few times. The chain is built from TRBV29-1 and TRBJ1-2; TRBD1 might be the D (5 bases). This CDR3 is 14 amino acids long. V was shortened by 0 bases and J by 4 bases, with 12 bases between the two germline ends. Germline V CDR1 and CDR2: SQVTM, ANQGSEA. The CDR3, as DNA: TGCAGCGTTGAAGAGACGGGGGTTGGCTATGGCTACACCTTC. This translates into CSVEETGVGYGYTF. The full variable domain, in which reference TRBV29-1 and TRBJ1-2 provide the parts outside the CDR3, is SAVISQKPSRDICQRGTSLTIQCQVDSQVTMMFWYRQQPGQSLTLIATANQGSEATYESGFVIDKFPISRPNLTFSTLTVSNMSPEDSSIYLCSVEETGVGYGYTFGSGTRLTVV.

The chain combines TRBV5-1 with TRBJ2-7; 7 bases fit TRBD2. Per the germline V gene, CDR1 is SGHRS and CDR2 is YFSETQ. J gave up 2 bases and V 0 bases, and 2 bases lay outside the gene matches. This CDR3 has 14 amino acids. CDR3 loop: CASSLVAGAYEQYF. The CDR3 nucleotides read TGCGCCAGCAGCTTGGTGGCGGGGGCCTACGAGCAGTACTTC.

The chain is built from TRBV6-5 and TRBJ1-4; D is unresolved. The CDR3 extends over 13 amino acids. From germline, CDR1 is MNHEY and CDR2 SVGAGI. V dropped 2 bases and J dropped 6 bases, with 7 bases sitting between them. The CDR3, as DNA: TGTGCCAGCAGTTACCGCCAAGATGAAAAACTGTTTTTT. It yields the protein CASSYRQDEKLFF.

The chain carries TRBV29-1 and TRBJ1-1, with D uncertain. Trimming cost V 6 bases and J 4 bases, with 6 bases left between them. Per germline, CDR1 SQVTM and CDR2 ANQGSEA. The CDR3 is 10 residues long. The CDR3 DNA follows: TGCAGCGTCAGAATCACTGAAGCTTTCTTT. Residues: CSVRITEAFF.

This clone was found a few times. The chain uses TRBV12-5 and TRBJ2-4; D call uncertain. This CDR3 has 13 amino acids. CDR1 is LGHNT, CDR2 FRNRAP, per germline. The V and J ends lost 2 bases and 8 bases respectively, with 10 bases between them. CDR3 protein: CASGLNPWDIQYF. CDR3 coding DNA: TGTGCTAGTGGTTTGAACCCGTGGGACATTCAGTACTTC.

The chain has TRBV2 and TRBJ1-2; D possibly corresponds to TRBD1 (5 bases). Germline assignment: CDR1 SNHLY and CDR2 FYNNEI. V dropped 5 bases and J dropped 4 bases, with 17 bases sitting between them. This CDR3 spans 15 amino acids. Here the CDR3 reads CASSLDRTLFYGYTF. CDR3 DNA: TGTGCCAGCAGTTTAGACAGAACACTCTTCTATGGCTACACCTTC.

The sample holds a few counts of this clone. The genes are TRBV5-5 and TRBJ1-6, with 10 positions matching TRBD1. The V gene end was trimmed by 5 bases and the J gene end by 2 bases; junction bases not matched to a gene: 4. The CDR3 sequence is 16 residues long. Germline V gene sequence: CDR1 SGHKS, CDR2 YYEKEE (reference sequence). The CDR3 sequence is CASRTGGVTYNSPLHF. The CDR3, as DNA: TGTGCCAGCAGGACAGGGGGCGTAACCTATAATTCACCCCTCCACTTT.

This clone turned up a few times. The V and J genes are TRBV4-3 and TRBJ2-2, with unresolved D. The CDR3 extends over 15 amino acids. The V end lost 0 bases, the J end lost 6 bases, and 11 bases lay between the germline ends. Germline CDR1 LGHNA, CDR2 YSLEER. In DNA, the CDR3 is TGCGCCAGCAGCCAAGAGGGATTAGTGGCCGGGGAGCTGTTTTTT. Translating gives CASSQEGLVAGELFF.

The J gene is TRBJ2-6, the V gene TRBV7-8; weak D call: TRBD1 (6 bases). CDR3 length equals 16 residues. The germline V gene encodes CDR1 SGHVS and CDR2 FQNEAQ. V shed 5 bases and J shed 1 base, with 12 bases lying between them. The CDR3, as DNA: TGTGCCAGCAGCCGGGACACACTATCTGGGGCCAACGTCCTGACTTTC. Protein sequence: CASSRDTLSGANVLTF.

The chain carries TRBV2 and TRBJ2-3; D possibly corresponds to TRBD2 (7 bases). The germline V gene encodes CDR1 SNHLY and CDR2 FYNNEI. Trimming pared 6 bases from V and 4 bases from J, leaving 14 bases between. The CDR3 sequence is 14 residues long. CDR3 residues: CASRGGQRADTQYF. In nucleotides, the CDR3 is TGTGCCAGCAGGGGGGGGCAAAGGGCAGATACGCAGTATTTT.

DNA for the CDR3: TGTGCCAGCAGTTACTCGTATCACCAGGGTAACTATGGCTACACCTTC. Translation gives CASSYSYHQGNYGYTF. The genes are TRBV6-5 and TRBJ1-2; the D gene is possibly TRBD1 (5 bases). The germline V and J ends were trimmed by 0 bases and 1 base, with 12 bases remaining between them. CDR3 length: 16 amino acids. Germline CDR1 MNHEY, CDR2 SVGAGI.

The chain has TRBV5-1 and TRBJ2-5; TRBD2 agrees at 10 bases. CDR1 is SGHRS, CDR2 YFSETQ, per germline. The J segment lost 1 base and the V segment lost 4 bases, leaving 7 bases of the junction unmatched. The CDR3 is made up of 16 amino acids. The CDR3 region is CASSTRTSGTQETQYF. For the CDR3, the DNA is TGCGCCAGCAGCACACGGACTAGCGGAACCCAAGAGACCCAGTACTTC.

The V and J genes are TRBV4-1 and TRBJ1-6; the D is unclear. The germline CDR1 and CDR2 sequences are MGHRA and YSYEKL. The V gene lost 0 bases and the J gene lost 7 bases, with 4 bases spanning the gap. The CDR3 sequence is 13 residues long. CDR3 residues: CASSQEQNSPLHF. Written as DNA, the CDR3 is TGCGCCAGCAGCCAAGAGCAGAATTCACCCCTCCACTTT.

This chain joins TRBV7-9 and TRBJ2-3; 9 bases fit TRBD1. CDR3 length: 15 residues. V was clipped by 5 bases and J by 0 bases; unmatched bases: 3. Germline-derived CDR1 and CDR2 are SEHNR and FQNEAQ (reference sequence). DNA of the CDR3: TGTGCCAGCAGCCATGACAGGGGGAGCACAGATACGCAGTATTTT. Translating gives CASSHDRGSTDTQYF.